Sequencing of this T cell receptor beta chain was carried out in a study of T-cell reconstitution after alpha-beta-depleted transplantation in children. A library of TCRbeta sequences, prepared with unique molecular identifiers, was generated. TCRdb reanalysed the PCR reads using MiXCR and keeps one entry per CDR3 protein. The repertoire holds hundreds of thousands of distinct CDR3 sequences, with approximately 17% as singletons. From germline, CDR1 is SGHRS and CDR2 YFSETQ. Trimming removed 9 bases at V and 1 base at J, with 16 bases between. This CDR3 contains 14 residues. This clonotype was detected a few times.

The sample was PBMCs from the stem cell graft donor, taken from the stem cell graft. The gene calls are TRBV5-1 and TRBJ2-5, with D possibly matching TRBD1 (6 bases). The clonotype originates from a human donor who donated a stem cell graft to a child with acute myeloid leukemia. DNA of the CDR3: TGCGCCACCTCCTTCGGCAGGGGCCAAGAGACCCAGTACTTC. Encoded protein: CATSFGRGQETQYF.